The T cell receptor (beta chain) under discussion was sequenced for a study of shared clonotypes between healthy human individuals (dated by TCRdb to the early 2020s). For context, the study as a whole: The cohort included a few men and two women between 18 and 49 years of age. Leukapheresis yielded between about 0.9 and 10 billion PBMCs per donor. To estimate repertoire size and how much clonotype sharing occurs between individuals, the study deeply sequenced the blood TCR repertoires of about five healthy adults. To increase sequencing depth and limit assay-specific biases, TCR repertoire library preparation and sequencing were carried out by different laboratories using diverse techniques. For each donor, three plates each were used for CD4 naive and CD4 memory, two plates were used for CD8 naive, and one plate was used for CD8 memory. The paper's findings and limits, for the study overall: Pairwise subsampling led to the expectation that sequencing depth would affect the degree of clonotype sharing among donors. Larger estimated clonotype richness was generally found for naive subsets than for memory subsets. Compared with non-shared clonotypes, clonotypes shared by all four sorted-subset donors had higher generation probabilities. Even with the large sequencing depth, rarefaction of the sorted-subset datasets indicated that sequencing was incomplete. The small number of donors limited the genetic and exposure-history diversity represented. Sampling was limited to blood, and TCR repertoires in tissue likely differ from TCR repertoires in blood. Sharing across several donors was observed for 4.5% to 6.5% of naive CD4, over 3% of naive CD8, about 2.3% of memory CD4, and roughly 0.43% of memory CD8 clonotypes.

The germline V gene encodes CDR1 MDHEN and CDR2 SYDVKM. From cysteine to phenylalanine, the CDR3 is 16 amino acids long. Only the CDR3 portion is preserved as DNA: 48 bases, with reading frame beginning at the first base. The junction shows trimming of 2 bases on V and 1 base on J, plus 13 bases between the germline ends. Using the deep immunoSEQ assay, multiplex PCR amplified TCR CDR3 regions from genomic DNA. Genomic DNA extracted from each cell subset was distributed evenly over all wells of several immunoSEQ 96-well plates, and each plate served as one replicate. For sorted subsets, about 0.2 ug genomic DNA, equal to some 30,000 T cell genomes, was loaded into each replicate PCR. Purified libraries were quantified with a Qubit 3.0 fluorometer, sized on a Bioanalyzer 2100, and re-quantified with the KAPA Library Quantification kit. A separate single-read 150-cycle Illumina NextSeq 550 flow cell was used to sequence each immunoSEQ 96-well plate. As for how the authors treated the data: Because only junctional sequences without quality scores were contained in the immunoSEQ output, filtering matching that applied to full-length reads could not be performed. To assign V/J genes and CDR3, sequences were annotated using PyIR, a Python wrapper for IgBLAST v1.9, with IMGT germline references. Any read was removed if the V/J assignment was weak (E-value above 1e-6), the CDR3 was missing, or the read contained stop codons, out-of-frame junctions, or ambiguous translated residues. V3J clonotypes were defined by identical inferred V gene, J gene, and CDR3 amino acid sequence. Percentage overlap between repertoires was calculated by dividing the number of shared unique clonotypes by the size of the smaller repertoire. Richness of each repertoire was evaluated using RTK rarefaction, the Chao1 estimator, and Recon v2.1 estimates of unobserved clonotypes. Generation probabilities were computed with OLGA for all TCRbeta clonotypes obtained by the gDNA method from four donors. The immuneACCESS repertoire file appears here via TCRdb, limited to in-frame rearrangements. These files lack a portion of the clones; in checked studies, under half of the deficit traces to unresolved V genes, and the cause of the others is not known. V and J calls plus clone size are reproduced from that table; the DNA served to infer D and trimming. This sample has under 1,900,000 clones in its table, and approximately 98.5% of those were observed once. The top ten clonotypes cover 0.36% of the sample.

Worth noting for this clone: Its antigen is unknown. One base away there is no much larger clone; base qualities are not given.

Donors were healthy HIV-negative adults with no recently reported acute infections or vaccinations. Every donor was a Caucasian adult residing in Nashville, Tennessee, USA. CD4+ T cells were enriched by magnetic negative selection, after which naive cells were positively selected on CD45RA and the negative fraction was taken as the memory subset. After blood collection by leukapheresis, PBMCs were isolated using Ficoll-Histopaque density gradient centrifugation and then cryopreserved in the vapor phase of liquid nitrogen. Purity and quantity of every magnetically sorted T cell population were checked by analytical flow cytometry. Genomic DNA was isolated from every sorted fraction and measured by UV absorbance on a Nanodrop 2000c.

The material sequenced was naive CD4+ T cells sorted from blood. The sample's cell subset or site label, in plain terms: CD45RA+ positively selected. The origin of this receptor is a young man in good health. The rearrangement combines TRBV28 with TRBJ2-3, with a tentative D call of TRBD1 or TRBD2, each matching 5 bases. The DNA reads TGTGCCAGCAGTTTACAGGGACCCCACGGCACAGATACGCAGTATTTT. This translates into CASSLQGPHGTDTQYF.